This T cell receptor beta chain was documented in a study of preoperative IRX-2 immunotherapy in early breast cancer. This clone appeared a few times. The treatment was: preoperative locoregional IRX-2 cytokine immunotherapy. Preoperative locoregional IRX-2 cytokine immunotherapy was tested in the phase Ib source study. CDR1 and CDR2 (germline): KGHSH, LQKENI. The CDR3 runs to 14 residues. J was trimmed by 6 bases and V by 3 bases; bases with no gene match: 7. TCRdb's copy holds only in-frame clones and misses some; the assay was immunoSEQ multiplex PCR. Of about 32,000 clones detected, around four fifths appear once; the ten largest clones hold roughly 2.5%.

The sequence derives from a human donor with breast cancer. The chain has TRBV18 and TRBJ2-7; 8 nucleotides line up with TRBD1. The sample here was lymph node tissue, taken from a patient treated with IRX-2 immunotherapy. For the CDR3, the DNA is TGTGCCAGCTCACCTGGACAGGGTAACGGCGAGCAGTACTTC. It encodes CASSPGQGNGEQYF.